The next 29 T cell receptor beta chains were all read from a single sample in a study of T cell changes during pregnancy in multiple sclerosis. Repertoires were generated with immunoSEQ multiplex PCR, while TCRdb's copy carries only in-frame clones and drops some. The repertoire consists of approximately 130,000 clones, with under 95% occurring once and the leading ten covering approximately 6.2%. The starting material was peripheral blood, obtained before pregnancy. Receptors originate from a female donor with multiple sclerosis, enrolled in a pregnancy study.

The DNA for the CDR3 is TGTGCCAGCCGACCCTCCGGGACTAGCGCTCTAAGGCCGTTCTTC. Its translation: CASRPSGTSALRPFF. The gene calls are TRBV7-3 and TRBJ2-1, with 10 bases that match TRBD2. Germline CDR1 SGHTA, CDR2 FQGTGA. V lost 8 bases, J lost 15 bases, and 19 bases stayed unmatched. The length of the CDR3 is 15 residues. The entire variable domain, with the rest obtained from reference TRBV7-3 and TRBJ2-1, is as follows: GAGVSQTPSNKVTEKGKYVELRCDPISGHTALYWYRQSLGQGPEFLIYFQGTGAADDSGLPNDRFFAVRPEGSVSTLKIQRTERGDSAVYLCASRPSGTSALRPFFGPGTRLTVL.

The CDR3 loop is CASSISPGSGRWDEQFF. CDR3 coding DNA: TGTGCCAGCAGTATCAGCCCGGGCAGCGGGAGATGGGATGAGCAGTTCTTC. The chain joins TRBV25-1 to TRBJ2-1; 8 positions agree with TRBD2. Germline V CDR1 and CDR2: MGHDK, SYGVNS. J lost 8 bases, V lost 5 bases, and 17 bases had no gene match. CDR3 length: 17 residues.

The rearrangement links TRBV7-9 to TRBJ2-5; D uncertain. From germline, CDR1 is SEHNR and CDR2 FQNEAQ (reference sequence). This CDR3 region has 14 residues. Trimming removed 3 bases from V and 5 bases from J, with 13 bases in between. The CDR3 nucleotides are TGTGCCAGCAGCTTCCTCGCCGGTCGGGAGACCCAGTACTTC. This encodes CASSFLAGRETQYF.

With respect to this clone: The same CDR3 can be traced to other DNA sequences in this sample. The chain's CDR3 is CASSLASVQETQYF. CDR3 DNA: TGTGCCAGCAGCTTAGCCTCAGTCCAAGAGACCCAGTACTTC. The chain couples TRBV7-9 to TRBJ2-5; D is unresolved. V gave up 0 bases and J gave up 1 base, with 6 bases separating them. CDR3 length equals 14 residues. Germline V gene lookup returns CDR1 SEHNR and CDR2 FQNEAQ (reference sequence).

Written as DNA, the CDR3 is TGTGCCAGCAGTGGGGAGCGGCAAGAGACCCAGTACTTC. Translated, it gives CASSGERQETQYF. The chain links TRBV28 to TRBJ2-5, with a tentative D call TRBD2 (5 bases). Germline V gives CDR1 MDHEN, CDR2 SYDVKM. The V end was cut by 5 bases, the J end by 2 bases, with 9 bases between. The CDR3 has 13 amino acids.

The chain links TRBV19 to TRBJ2-3; D may be TRBD1 (6 bases). This CDR3 has 17 residues. V was pared by 6 bases and J by 3 bases, with 22 bases between. CDR1 and CDR2 from the germline V gene are LNHDA and SQIVND (reference sequence). CDR3 sequence: CASRPRHPGEGTDTQYF. Written as DNA, the CDR3 is TGTGCCAGTAGACCCCGTCACCCAGGGGAAGGTACAGATACGCAGTATTTT.

Of note for this clone: Since no conserved phenylalanine or tryptophan closes the CDR3, a read error is the likely cause. No DNA is shown, since the ends of the CDR3 on it are uncertain; the CDR3 is the one TCRdb lists. The CDR3 region is CASSEDRPPSV. J is TRBJ1-2 and V is TRBV6-1; the table assigns TRBD1, which was not confirmed against the DNA. Germline V gene data show CDR1 as MNHNS and CDR2 as SASEGT. The CDR3 region is 11 residues in length, termini included.

The rearrangement joins TRBV5-1 to TRBJ1-1; no clear D gene. V was trimmed by 1 base and J by 5 bases, leaving 15 bases between them. Germline CDR1 is SGHRS and CDR2 is YFSETQ. This CDR3 spans 15 amino acids. Here the CDR3 DNA reads TGCGCCAGCAGCTTGAACCCCGCAACGGGGACTGAAGCTTTCTTT. Translated: CASSLNPATGTEAFF.

This chain uses TRBV11-2 with TRBJ1-1; D is undetermined. V shed 2 bases and J shed 0 bases, with 13 bases lying between them. CDR3 length equals 16 residues. Looked up from germline, CDR1 is SGHAT and CDR2 is FQNNGV. The CDR3 DNA reads TGTGCCAGCAGCTTAATTACCCGCGGGGTGAACACTGAAGCTTTCTTT. It encodes CASSLITRGVNTEAFF.

The V gene is TRBV7-7, the J gene TRBJ2-5, with D possibly TRBD1 on 5 matching bases. The germline V gene has CDR1 SSHAT and CDR2 FNYEAQ (reference sequence). The CDR3 has 14 amino acids. V lost 1 base, J lost 1 base, and 7 bases lay in between. CDR3 DNA sequence: TGTGCCAGCAGCTTAGGGACACTCCAAGAGACCCAGTACTTC. Its protein product is CASSLGTLQETQYF.

This sequence joins TRBV2 and TRBJ1-2; 8 bases align to TRBD1. The ends lost 7 bases at V and 5 bases at J; junction bases unmatched: 9. The CDR3 has 14 residues. Germline V gene sequence: CDR1 SNHLY, CDR2 FYNNEI. The CDR3 loop reads CASTQRQGAYGYTF. CDR3 bases: TGTGCCAGCACTCAAAGGCAGGGGGCGTATGGCTACACCTTC.

The chain recombines TRBV20-1 with TRBJ1-6, with D unclear. CDR1 and CDR2 from the germline V gene are DFQATT and SNEGSKA (reference sequence). The CDR3 consists of 11 residues. V lost 6 bases and J lost 12, with 12 bases in between. In nucleotides, the CDR3 is TGCAGTGCAACGCCCGGAGGACCCCTCCACTTT. It codes for CSATPGGPLHF.

V usage is TRBV5-1 and J usage is TRBJ2-1; 7 bases fit TRBD1. The CDR3 consists of 13 residues. Germline assignment: CDR1 SGHRS and CDR2 YFSETQ. The V gene end was trimmed by 5 bases and the J gene end by 2 bases; junction bases not matched to a gene: 1. CDR3 in amino acids: CASRTGTYNEQFF. The CDR3 bases are TGCGCCAGCAGGACAGGGACCTACAATGAGCAGTTCTTC.

The chain joins TRBV30 to TRBJ2-7; D is perhaps TRBD2 (7 bases). CDR3 length: 17 residues. Germline V gene lookup returns CDR1 GTSNPN and CDR2 SVGIG (reference sequence). Trimming shortened V by 4 bases and J by 2 bases, and 24 bases separated the two germline ends. CDR3 bases: TGTGCCTGGACCCCACCCTGGAGGGGGGGCGCAACCTACGAGCAGTACTTC. Protein sequence: CAWTPPWRGGATYEQYF.

This chain connects TRBV5-1 to TRBJ2-6, with 11 bases matching TRBD1. Germline CDR1 reads SGHRS; CDR2 reads YFSETQ. The CDR3 runs to 19 residues. The V and J ends lost 0 bases and 0 bases, in that order; junction bases with no gene match: 5. The CDR3 nucleotides read TGCGCCAGCAGCTTGGAATCCGGGACAGGGGGCTCTGGGGCCAACGTCCTGACTTTC. Protein sequence: CASSLESGTGGSGANVLTF.

This chain links TRBV30 with TRBJ1-4; a possible D gene is TRBD1 (6 bases). V dropped 0 bases and J dropped 4 bases, with 12 bases sitting between them. CDR3 length equals 15 residues. The V gene's germline CDR1 is GTSNPN and CDR2 SVGIG (reference sequence). The CDR3 nucleotides are TGTGCCTGGAGTGTGCCGACAGGCCATAATGAAAAACTGTTTTTT. It is translated as CAWSVPTGHNEKLFF.

The chain joins TRBV5-1 to TRBJ2-5; 8 nucleotides agree with TRBD1. CDR1 SGHRS and CDR2 YFSETQ come from the germline V gene. V shed 2 bases, J shed 5 bases, and the junction held 8 bases outside the gene matches. CDR3 size: 15 residues. In DNA, the CDR3 is TGCGCCAGCAGCTTTTTCCGGGACAGGAAGGAGACCCAGTACTTC. This encodes CASSFFRDRKETQYF.

The chain joins TRBV11-2 to TRBJ1-2; tentatively, D is TRBD1 (5 bases). The CDR3 is 13 residues long. Trimming took 5 bases from V and 8 from J, leaving 15 bases between them. The germline CDR1 and CDR2 sequences are SGHAT and FQNNGV. CDR3 loop: CASSPRGGSGYTF. CDR3 nucleotides: TGTGCCAGCAGCCCCCGTGGGGGGTCCGGCTACACCTTC.

This chain links TRBV7-9 with TRBJ2-2; a weak D match, TRBD2 (5 bases). Deletions cut 1 base from V and 4 bases from J, with 7 bases between. Looked up from germline, CDR1 is SEHNR and CDR2 is FQNEAQ (reference sequence). The CDR3 has 14 amino acids. The CDR3 DNA follows: TGTGCCAGCAGCTTAGGGAGCGGCACCGGGGAGCTGTTTTTT. Translated, it gives CASSLGSGTGELFF. Looking up the rest from reference TRBV7-9 and TRBJ2-2 gives the full variable domain: DTGVSQNPRHKITKRGQNVTFRCDPISEHNRLYWYRQTLGQGPEFLTYFQNEAQLEKSRLLSDRFSAERPKGSFSTLEIQRTEQGDSAMYLCASSLGSGTGELFFGEGSRLTVL.

In this sample, this clone turned up once. The chain recombines TRBV9 with TRBJ2-2; 9 bases align to TRBD2. V lost 2 bases, J lost 5 bases, and 4 bases stayed unmatched. The CDR3 contains 15 residues. Germline CDR1 SGDLS, CDR2 YYNGEE. The CDR3 region is CASSVGTSYTGELFF. The CDR3 DNA reads TGTGCCAGCAGCGTGGGGACTAGCTATACCGGGGAGCTGTTTTTT. Together with reference TRBV9 and TRBJ2-2, the CDR3 gives the full variable domain: DSGVTQTPKHLITATGQRVTLRCSPRSGDLSVYWYQQSLDQGLQFLIQYYNGEERAKGNILERFSAQQFPDLHSELNLSSLELGDSALYFCASSVGTSYTGELFFGEGSRLTVL.

The V and J genes are TRBV27 and TRBJ1-5; D gene ambiguous. Germline V lookup: CDR1 MNHEY, CDR2 SMNVEV (reference sequence). This CDR3 spans 13 amino acids. The V and J ends lost 2 bases and 7 bases respectively, with 9 bases between them. CDR3 coding DNA: TGTGCCAGCAGTTTAAGAGGCGCCCAGCCCCAGCATTTT. It codes for CASSLRGAQPQHF.

The chain employs TRBV7-6 and TRBJ2-3, with TRBD2 identical over 10 bases. The germline gives CDR1 SGHVS, CDR2 FNYEAQ. Unmatched junction bases numbered 4, after V lost 3 bases and J lost 4 bases. The CDR3 has 15 residues. As DNA, the CDR3 is TGTGCCAGCAGCTTGTCTAGCGGGGGACCAGATACGCAGTATTTT. It codes for CASSLSSGGPDTQYF. The variable domain in full, with the rest retrieved from reference TRBV7-6 and TRBJ2-3, is GAGVSQSPRYKVTKRGQDVALRCDPISGHVSLYWYRQALGQGPEFLTYFNYEAQQDKSGLPNDRFSAERPEGSISTLTIQRTEQRDSAMYRCASSLSSGGPDTQYFGPGTRLTVL.

The genes are TRBV5-1 and TRBJ1-3; D not resolved. The CDR3 sequence is 15 residues long. Germline lookup yields CDR1 SGHRS and CDR2 YFSETQ. V gave up 0 bases and J gave up 1 base, with 8 bases separating them. The CDR3 sequence: CASSLEAGSGNTIYF. The CDR3 bases are TGCGCCAGCAGCTTGGAGGCAGGTTCTGGAAACACCATATATTTT.

The gene calls are TRBV6-5 and TRBJ2-3; perhaps TRBD1 as D (6 bases). The ends were cut back, 6 bases at V and 3 bases at J, with 10 bases in the middle. The length of the CDR3 is 13 residues. CDR1 and CDR2 (germline): MNHEY, SVGAGI. The CDR3 DNA reads TGTGCCAGCAGGAAAGACAGGACAGATACGCAGTATTTT. Its protein product is CASRKDRTDTQYF.

About this clone: Other DNA sequences of this sample code for an identical CDR3. This sequence joins TRBV14 and TRBJ2-3; the D gene is possibly TRBD1 (6 bases). The germline V gene has CDR1 SGHDN and CDR2 FVKESK. The CDR3 spans 14 residues. V gave up 8 bases and J gave up 2 bases, with 14 bases separating them. The CDR3 region has the DNA TGTGCCAGCCGGCTAGCAGGGGTCACAGATACGCAGTATTTT. Translating gives CASRLAGVTDTQYF. Full variable domain (rest looked up from reference TRBV14 and TRBJ2-3): EAGVTQFPSHSVIEKGQTVTLRCDPISGHDNLYWYRRVMGKEIKFLLHFVKESKQDESGMPNNRFLAERTGGTYSTLKVQPAELEDSGVYFCASRLAGVTDTQYFGPGTRLTVL.

The chain carries TRBV7-9 and TRBJ2-2, with 9 nucleotides matching TRBD1. Germline CDR1 is SEHNR and CDR2 is FQNEAQ (reference sequence). There are 16 residues in the CDR3. J lost 1 base, V lost 4 bases, and 4 bases had no gene match. The CDR3 coding sequence is TGTGCCAGCAGCTCTACGGACAGGGGGAACACCGGGGAGCTGTTTTTT. This translates into CASSSTDRGNTGELFF.

J is TRBJ2-1 and V is TRBV19, with TRBD2 identical over 11 bases. J lost 10 bases, V lost 3 bases, and 2 bases had no gene match. Per the germline V gene, CDR1 is LNHDA and CDR2 is SQIVND (reference sequence). CDR3 length: 13 residues. CDR3 sequence (DNA): TGTGCCAGTAGTATCTCTAGCGGGGGGGAGCAGTTCTTC. Amino acid sequence: CASSISSGGEQFF.

The V gene is TRBV19, the J gene TRBJ2-3; TRBD1 agrees at 7 bases. This CDR3 contains 15 residues. The germline V gene encodes CDR1 LNHDA and CDR2 SQIVND (reference sequence). With 2 bases clipped from V and 4 bases from J, the junction kept 6 bases outside the gene matches. CDR3 sequence reads: CASSINRQGADTQYF. The CDR3 coding sequence is TGTGCCAGTAGTATAAATAGGCAGGGGGCAGATACGCAGTATTTT.

The V gene is TRBV7-3, the J gene TRBJ2-5, with 7 bases that match TRBD1. This CDR3 comprises 13 residues. J gave up 5 bases and V 3 bases, and 3 bases lay outside the gene matches. Looked up from germline, CDR1 is SGHTA and CDR2 is FQGTGA. The CDR3 here is CASSFGRGETQYF. For the CDR3, the DNA is TGTGCCAGCAGCTTTGGCAGGGGGGAGACCCAGTACTTC. Complete variable domain (other parts from reference TRBV7-3 and TRBJ2-5): GAGVSQTPSNKVTEKGKYVELRCDPISGHTALYWYRQSLGQGPEFLIYFQGTGAADDSGLPNDRFFAVRPEGSVSTLKIQRTERGDSAVYLCASSFGRGETQYFGPGTRLLVL.